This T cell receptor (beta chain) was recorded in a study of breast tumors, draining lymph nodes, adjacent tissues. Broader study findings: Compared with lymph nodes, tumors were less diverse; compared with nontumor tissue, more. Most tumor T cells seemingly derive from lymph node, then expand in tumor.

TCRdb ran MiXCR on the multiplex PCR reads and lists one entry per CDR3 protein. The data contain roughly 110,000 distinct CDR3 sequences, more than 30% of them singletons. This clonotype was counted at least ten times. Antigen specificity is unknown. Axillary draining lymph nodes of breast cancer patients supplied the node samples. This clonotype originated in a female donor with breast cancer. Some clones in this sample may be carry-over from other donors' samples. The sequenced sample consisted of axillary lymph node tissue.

CDR3 DNA sequence: TGCAGTGCTGGCCGCGACTCTAACACCGGGGAGCTGTTTTTT. Encoded protein: CSAGRDSNTGELFF. J is TRBJ2-2 and V is TRBV20-1, with D uncertain. The CDR3 has 14 residues. CDR1 DFQATT and CDR2 SNEGSKA come from the germline V gene (reference sequence). Trimming took off 5 bases at V and 2 bases at J, with 12 bases between the two ends.